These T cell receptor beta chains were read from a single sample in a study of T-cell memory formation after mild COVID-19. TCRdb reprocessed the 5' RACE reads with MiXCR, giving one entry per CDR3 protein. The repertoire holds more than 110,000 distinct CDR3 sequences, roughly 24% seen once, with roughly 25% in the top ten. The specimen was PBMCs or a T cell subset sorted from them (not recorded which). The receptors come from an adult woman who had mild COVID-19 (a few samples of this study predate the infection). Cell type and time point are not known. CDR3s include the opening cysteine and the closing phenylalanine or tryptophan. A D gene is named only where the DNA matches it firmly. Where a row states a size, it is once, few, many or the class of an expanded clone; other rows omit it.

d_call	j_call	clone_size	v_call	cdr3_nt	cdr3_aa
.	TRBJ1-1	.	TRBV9	TGTGCCAGCAGCGTAGCTACAGGGCATAACACTGAAGCTTTCTTT	CASSVATGHNTEAFF
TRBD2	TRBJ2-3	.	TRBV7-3	TGTGCCAGCAGCCTCCGGGGTGGACTAGCGCTAGGCGCAGATACGCAGTATTTT	CASSLRGGLALGADTQYF
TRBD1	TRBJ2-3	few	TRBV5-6	TGTGCCAGCAGCTTCGCAACAGGGGGCCATCAAGATACGCAGTATTTT	CASSFATGGHQDTQYF
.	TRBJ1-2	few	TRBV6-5	TGTGCCAGCAGTTACTCAGTGACAGGTCACTATGGCTACACCTTC	CASSYSVTGHYGYTF
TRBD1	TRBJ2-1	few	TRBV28	TGTGCCAGCAGCCGGGACAGGGATGGAGACAATGAGCAGTTCTTC	CASSRDRDGDNEQFF
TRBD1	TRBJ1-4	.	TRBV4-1	TGCGCCAGCAGCCAAGGATTAACAGGGGGCTTTTATGGATCGGGTGAAAAACTGTTTTTT	CASSQGLTGGFYGSGEKLFF
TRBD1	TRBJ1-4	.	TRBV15	TGTGCCACCAGCAAGGACAGGGGCAACTATAATGAAAAACTGTTTTTT	CATSKDRGNYNEKLFF
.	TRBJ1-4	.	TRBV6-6	TGTGCCAGCAGTTACAGGATGGGTGAAAAACTGTTTTTT	CASSYRMGEKLFF
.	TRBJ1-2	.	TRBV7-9	TGTGCCAGCAGCCCACAGGAGGACTTGTATGGCTACACCTTC	CASSPQEDLYGYTF
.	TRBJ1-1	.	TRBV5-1	TGCGCCAGCAGTCTGGGGCGAGCCACTGAAGCTTTCTTT	CASSLGRATEAFF
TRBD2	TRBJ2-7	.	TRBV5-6	TGTGCCAGCAGGAGCGGGAGCGGGGCCTACGAGCAGTACTTC	CASRSGSGAYEQYF
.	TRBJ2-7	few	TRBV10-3	TGTGCCATCAGTGACCCTAGTCTAGATTCCTACGAGCAGTACTTC	CAISDPSLDSYEQYF
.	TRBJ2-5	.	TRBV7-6	TGTGCCAGCAGCCTACCTCTAGGGGAACAAGAGACCCAGTACTTC	CASSLPLGEQETQYF
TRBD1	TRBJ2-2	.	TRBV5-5	TGTGCCAGCAGCTTGGGACAGGGGTTAGAGGAGCTGTTTTTT	CASSLGQGLEELFF
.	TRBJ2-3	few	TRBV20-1	TGCAGTGCTAGGGTAAAAGGGTCAGTCGCAGATACGCAGTATTTT	CSARVKGSVADTQYF
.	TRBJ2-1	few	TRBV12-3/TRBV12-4	TGTGCCAGCAGTTTAGGGAAAGGGGTAGTAAATGAGCAGTTCTTC	CASSLGKGVVNEQFF
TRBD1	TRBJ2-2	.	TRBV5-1	TGCGCCAGCAGCTTGGCCGGCCAGGGGGCGAACACCGGGGAGCTGTTTTTT	CASSLAGQGANTGELFF
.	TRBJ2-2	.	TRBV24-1	TGTGCCACCAGAAGCGGGACAGCCGGGGAGCTGTTTTTT	CATRSGTAGELFF
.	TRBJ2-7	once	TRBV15	TGTGCCACCAGCAGATCTCGGGCAGCCTACGAGCAGTACTTC	CATSRSRAAYEQYF
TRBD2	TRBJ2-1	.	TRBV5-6	TGTGCCAGCAGCTTCGATGGACTAGCGGAAATCTACAATGAGCAGTTCTTC	CASSFDGLAEIYNEQFF
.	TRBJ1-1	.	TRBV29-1	TGCAGCGTTGTATCCGAAAAAGCTTTCTTT	CSVVSEKAFF
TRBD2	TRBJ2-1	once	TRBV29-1	TGCAGCGTTGGACTAGCAGTGGGAGAGCAGTTCTTC	CSVGLAVGEQFF
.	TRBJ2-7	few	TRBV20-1	TGCAGTGCTAGGAACTCAGGGGAAACCGAGCAGTACTTC	CSARNSGETEQYF
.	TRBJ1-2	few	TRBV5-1	TGCGCCAGCAGCTTGTACAGCGCTAACTATGGCTACACCTTC	CASSLYSANYGYTF
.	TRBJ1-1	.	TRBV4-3	TGCGCCAGCAGCCGTGGCCTAGACGCTGAAGCTTTCTTT	CASSRGLDAEAFF
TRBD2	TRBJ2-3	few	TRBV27	TGTGCCAGCAGTTTACCCTGGACTAGCGGGGATAGGGATACGCAGTATTTT	CASSLPWTSGDRDTQYF
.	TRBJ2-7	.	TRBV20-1	TGCAGTGCTAGGGAAATAGCGGCCATAAGGTACGAGCAGTACTTC	CSAREIAAIRYEQYF
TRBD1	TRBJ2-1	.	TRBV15	TGTGCCACCAGCAGAGATCAGGCAGGGGGAGACAATGAGCAGTTCTTC	CATSRDQAGGDNEQFF
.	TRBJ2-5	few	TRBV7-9	TGTGCCAGCAGCCCCCCAGAGGAGCAAGAGACCCAGTACTTC	CASSPPEEQETQYF
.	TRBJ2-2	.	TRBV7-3	TGTGCCAGCAGCTTATCGGTAGCCAGTCACACCGGGGAGCTGTTTTTT	CASSLSVASHTGELFF
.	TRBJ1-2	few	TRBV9	TGTGCCAGCAGCGTATCGGGCTATGGCTACACCTTC	CASSVSGYGYTF
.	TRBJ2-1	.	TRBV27	TGTGCCAGCAGTTTCCCCGGGACACTGGACAATGAGCAGTTCTTC	CASSFPGTLDNEQFF
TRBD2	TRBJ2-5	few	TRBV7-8	TGTGCCAGCAGCTTAGGAGTAGCGGGGGGCCAAGAGACCCAGTACTTC	CASSLGVAGGQETQYF
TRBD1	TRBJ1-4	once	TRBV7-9	TGTGCCAGCAGCTCCAGACAGGGAACTAATGAAAAACTGTTTTTT	CASSSRQGTNEKLFF
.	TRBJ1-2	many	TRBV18	TGTGCCAGCTCACCAAGTACCTGGGGAGCCCTTTATGGCTACACCTTC	CASSPSTWGALYGYTF
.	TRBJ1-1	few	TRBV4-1	TGCGCCAGCAGCTGGAACGGGGGCACTGAAGCTTTCTTT	CASSWNGGTEAFF
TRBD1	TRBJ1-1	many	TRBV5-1	TGCGCCAGCAGCTTGGACAGGGGGAACACTGAAGCTTTCTTT	CASSLDRGNTEAFF